This TCR beta chain was found in a study of T-cell memory formation after mild COVID-19. V was trimmed by 4 bases and J by 1 base, leaving 20 bases between them. The CDR3 extends over 18 amino acids. Researchers used 5'RACE with constant-segment primers to make TCR alpha and TCR beta cDNA libraries that carry sample barcodes and UMIs. TCRdb used MiXCR to reprocess the 5' RACE reads, holding one entry per CDR3 protein. The sample lists tens of thousands of distinct CDR3 sequences, roughly 11% occurring once. This clonotype was counted at least ten times. The antigen is not known. Study observations and caveats: Second-wave clones that peaked on day 37 lacked confirmed SARS-CoV-2 specificity.

The sample was PBMCs or a T cell subset sorted from them (not recorded which). The chain links TRBV12-3 or TRBV12-4 to TRBJ1-5; tentatively, D is TRBD1 (6 bases). This TCR came from a man between 18 and 29 years old who had mild COVID-19 (a few samples of this study predate the infection). Cell type and time point are not known. In DNA, the CDR3 is TGTGCCAGCAGTTCCAGGGGTCTCAGTGCGGTGAGCAATCAGCCCCAGCATTTT. Encoded protein: CASSSRGLSAVSNQPQHF.